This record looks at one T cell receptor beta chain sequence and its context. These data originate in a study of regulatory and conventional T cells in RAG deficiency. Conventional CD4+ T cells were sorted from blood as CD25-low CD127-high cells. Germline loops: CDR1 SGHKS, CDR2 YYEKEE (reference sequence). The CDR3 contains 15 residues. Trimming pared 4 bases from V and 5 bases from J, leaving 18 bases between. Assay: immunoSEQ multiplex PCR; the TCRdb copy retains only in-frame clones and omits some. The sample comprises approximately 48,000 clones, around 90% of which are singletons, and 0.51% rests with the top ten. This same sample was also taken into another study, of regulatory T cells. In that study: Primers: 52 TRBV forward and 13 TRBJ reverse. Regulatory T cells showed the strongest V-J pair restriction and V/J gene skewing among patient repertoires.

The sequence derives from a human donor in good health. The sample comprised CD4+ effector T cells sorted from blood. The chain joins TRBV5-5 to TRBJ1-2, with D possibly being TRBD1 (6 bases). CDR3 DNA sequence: TGTGCCAGCAGCCCGGGGGGGGCCCTTTCGTATGGCTACACCTTC. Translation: CASSPGGALSYGYTF. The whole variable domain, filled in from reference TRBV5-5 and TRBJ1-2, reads DAGVTQSPTHLIKTRGQQVTLRCSPISGHKSVSWYQQVLGQGPQFIFQYYEKEERGRGNFPDRFSARQFPNYSSELNVNALLLGDSALYLCASSPGGALSYGYTFGSGTRLTVV.